These 17 T cell receptor beta chains were sequenced from one sample in a study of metastatic and nonmetastatic thyroid tumors. TCRdb re-analyzed the PCR reads using MiXCR. The sample has 20,000 to 25,000 clones; 15% to 17% are singletons. All patients reached thyroid surgery having received no treatment beforehand. The specimen was blood. The source of these receptors is a female donor with papillary thyroid cancer or a benign thyroid nodule (not recorded which). Some clones in this sample may be carry-over from other donors' samples.

This clone has a count of ten or more. The chain has TRBV19 and TRBJ1-2; D is ambiguous. CDR3 length: 13 residues. Trimming stripped 9 bases from V and 4 bases from J, with 15 bases between. Germline loops: CDR1 LNHDA, CDR2 SQIVND (reference sequence). The CDR3 loop is CASLGLGSYGYTF. The CDR3 DNA is TGTGCCAGCCTGGGCTTAGGGAGCTATGGCTACACCTTC.

In its sample, this clone was seen many times. This rearrangement joins TRBV7-9 to TRBJ2-3, with D possibly matching TRBD2 (6 bases). The CDR3 length is 15 residues. CDR1 and CDR2 (germline): SEHNR, FQNEAQ (reference sequence). Trimming left V 4 bases short and J 3 bases short, with 14 bases between. In DNA, the CDR3 is TGTGCCAGCAGCTCACCGGGACTGATTACAGATACGCAGTATTTT. It translates to CASSSPGLITDTQYF.

To note about this clone: Possible read error: a much larger clone is one base away. V and J are TRBV7-7 and TRBJ2-3; possibly TRBD2 for D (5 bases). This CDR3 has 15 residues. Per the germline V gene, CDR1 is SSHAT and CDR2 is FNYEAQ (reference sequence). The CDR3 region is CASSLARGSTDTQYF. CDR3 coding DNA: TGTGCTAGCAGCTTAGCTCGCGGGAGCACAGATACGCAGTATTTT.

This clone was seen ten or more times. The gene calls are TRBV5-1 and TRBJ2-5; D is unresolved. The CDR3 runs 14 residues. CDR1 is SGHRS, CDR2 YFSETQ, per germline. Trimming cost V 0 bases and J 3 bases, with 9 bases left between them. This CDR3 reads CASSLGHLEETQYF. CDR3 DNA: TGCGCCAGCAGCTTGGGACATTTAGAAGAGACCCAGTACTTC.

The table lists this clone with many counts. The rearrangement uses TRBV11-3 and TRBJ2-1; 7 bases agree with TRBD2. This CDR3 spans 14 amino acids. Germline CDR1 and CDR2: SGHNT and YENEEA. Losses at the gene ends were 3 bases for V and 8 bases for J; bases not matched to a gene: 7. For the CDR3, the DNA is TGTGCCAGCAGCTTCCGCGGGAGATGGGATGAGCAGTTCTTC. It codes for CASSFRGRWDEQFF.

At least ten counts were recorded for this clone. Being one base from a much bigger clone, this may be a read error. This rearrangement joins TRBV6-2 or TRBV6-3 to TRBJ1-2, with D tentatively TRBD1 (5 bases). Germline V lookup: CDR1 MNHEY, CDR2 SVGEGT. This CDR3 comprises 13 residues. V was shortened by 8 bases and J by 8 bases, with 18 bases between the two germline ends. This chain's CDR3 is CASGDNDGGGYTF. DNA for the CDR3: TGTGCCAGCGGTGACAACGACGGGGGGGGCTACACCTTC.

At least ten counts were recorded for this clone. J is TRBJ1-1 and V is TRBV29-1, with D perhaps TRBD1 (6 bases). Germline V gives CDR1 SQVTM, CDR2 ANQGSEA. The CDR3 covers 12 residues. V lost 2 bases to trimming and J lost 6 bases, with 10 bases between them. The CDR3 nucleotides are TGCAGCGTTGAAAAGGGGGAGCCTGAAGCTTTCTTT. It yields the protein CSVEKGEPEAFF.

This clone was seen at least ten times. Compared with germline, one end of the junction differs, possibly owing to a read error. This chain's CDR3 is CASSLSQVGDTQYF. In DNA form, the CDR3 reads TGTGCTAGCAGCTTAAGCCAGGTGGGAGATACGCAGTATTTT. V usage is TRBV7-7 and J usage is TRBJ2-3; D ambiguous. There are 14 residues in the CDR3. Germline V gene data show CDR1 as SSHAT and CDR2 as FNYEAQ (reference sequence).

The chain carries TRBV11-2 and TRBJ1-6; 8 bases map to TRBD1. The CDR3 runs to 20 residues. CDR1 is SGHAT and CDR2 is FQNNGV in the germline V gene. With 0 bases clipped from V and 7 bases from J, the junction kept 17 bases outside the gene matches. The CDR3 nucleotides read TGTGCCAGCAGCTTAGACCGTCGACAGGGGTTCGAACCATCAAATTCACCCCTCCACTTT. Translation: CASSLDRRQGFEPSNSPLHF. Full variable domain (outside the CDR3, taken from reference TRBV11-2 and TRBJ1-6): EAGVAQSPRYKIIEKRQSVAFWCNPISGHATLYWYQQILGQGPKLLIQFQNNGVVDDSQLPKDRFSAERLKGVDSTLKIQPAKLEDSAVYLCASSLDRRQGFEPSNSPLHFGNGTRLTVT.

This clone came up once. V is TRBV13 and J is TRBJ2-1; D gene unclear. The CDR3 runs to 13 residues. Germline values: CDR1 PRHDT, CDR2 FYEKMQ (reference sequence). With 2 bases removed from V and 4 bases from J, the gap between germline ends came to 6 bases. The DNA of the CDR3 is TGTGCCAGCAGCTTAAGTCTTTACAATGAGCAGTTCTTC. It yields the protein CASSLSLYNEQFF.

By sample fraction, this clone is medium-sized. The chain carries TRBV4-1 and TRBJ1-3; unclear D gene. In germline, CDR1 is MGHRA, CDR2 YSYEKL. The V end lost 0 bases, the J end lost 2 bases, and 8 bases lay between the germline ends. The CDR3 length is 15 residues. The CDR3 spells CASSQDPGTGNTIYF. CDR3 nucleotides: TGCGCCAGCAGCCAAGATCCAGGAACTGGAAACACCATATATTTT.

The sample holds many counts of this clone. The chain is built from TRBV9 and TRBJ2-6, with no clear D. The V end was cut by 7 bases, the J end by 0 bases, with 8 bases between. Per germline, CDR1 SGDLS and CDR2 YYNGEE. The CDR3 loop spans 14 amino acids. Written as DNA, the CDR3 is TGTGCCAGCGGTCTCCCCTCTGGGGCCAACGTCCTGACTTTC. It encodes CASGLPSGANVLTF.

The table lists this clone with many counts. CDR3 loop: CASSPRRAAETQYF. The CDR3 nucleotides read TGTGCCAGCAGCCCGCGGAGGGCCGCGGAGACCCAGTACTTC. The V call is TRBV3-1, the J call TRBJ2-5; a weak D match, TRBD2 (6 bases). CDR1 LGHDT and CDR2 YNNKEL come from the germline V gene (reference sequence). CDR3 length equals 14 residues. V shed 4 bases and J shed 5 bases, with 14 bases lying between them.

Many counts were recorded for this clone. The rearrangement joins TRBV6-1 to TRBJ2-7; perhaps TRBD2 as D (6 bases). There are 15 residues in the CDR3. Germline assignment: CDR1 MNHNS and CDR2 SASEGT. V dropped 10 bases and J dropped 3 bases, with 22 bases sitting between them. The CDR3 sequence is CAIRTKSDGLYEQYF. The CDR3, as DNA: TGTGCCATCAGGACTAAAAGTGATGGTCTCTACGAGCAGTACTTC.

This clone was counted at least ten times. This chain uses TRBV11-2 with TRBJ2-2; D gene ambiguous. Germline V lookup: CDR1 SGHAT, CDR2 FQNNGV. V lost 0 bases and J 4 bases, leaving 9 bases between the germline ends. The CDR3 loop spans 15 amino acids. The CDR3: CASSLDPRSTGELFF. CDR3 bases: TGTGCCAGCAGCTTAGATCCTAGGTCCACCGGGGAGCTGTTTTTT.

In this sample, this clone turned up many times. This chain uses TRBV4-3 with TRBJ2-1; 9 nucleotides line up with TRBD2. The J segment lost 4 bases and the V segment lost 0 bases, leaving 7 bases of the junction unmatched. The CDR3 sequence is 17 residues long. The germline V gene has CDR1 LGHNA and CDR2 YSLEER. Written as DNA, the CDR3 is TGCGCCAGCAGCCAAGAGGGTAGCGGGAGCGCGTACAATGAGCAGTTCTTC. Amino acids: CASSQEGSGSAYNEQFF.

This clone has ten or more counts. The J gene is TRBJ2-7, the V gene TRBV6-1, with D possibly TRBD2 on 5 matching bases. Germline CDR1 is MNHNS and CDR2 is SASEGT. V dropped 3 bases and J dropped 0 bases, with 15 bases sitting between them. The CDR3 extends over 16 amino acids. CDR3: CASSDGLYRSSYEQYF. In nucleotides, the CDR3 is TGTGCCAGCAGTGATGGACTGTACAGAAGCTCCTACGAGCAGTACTTC.